The 13 T cell receptor beta chains presented below share a single source sample, sequenced in a study of cytomegalovirus exposure and HLA in healthy donors. The PCR had 60 Vbeta and 13 Jbeta primers. Assay used: immunoSEQ multiplex PCR; TCRdb lists only in-frame clones, some missing. The table includes around 150,000 clones, about 74% detected once. Material for sequencing was PBMCs. Every receptor here comes from a man aged 40-49 years in good health and CMV-seronegative.

The count of this clone is one. The J gene is TRBJ2-1, the V gene TRBV6-1; maybe TRBD2 (5 bases). Germline loops: CDR1 MNHNS, CDR2 SASEGT. This CDR3 has 17 amino acids. Trimming stripped 2 bases from V and 7 bases from J, with 21 bases between. This chain's CDR3 is CASSERLRAIGHNEQFF. In DNA, the CDR3 is TGTGCCAGCAGTGAACGGCTGAGGGCCATTGGCCATAATGAGCAGTTCTTC.

The rearrangement uses TRBV19 and TRBJ1-2, with D possibly being TRBD1 (5 bases). The germline gives CDR1 LNHDA, CDR2 SQIVND (reference sequence). This CDR3 is 15 amino acids long. V was clipped by 1 base and J by 0 bases, with 9 bases between them. The CDR3 loop is CASSIGSGPNYGYTF. The CDR3, as DNA: TGTGCCAGTAGTATAGGGTCAGGGCCTAACTATGGCTACACCTTC.

V gene TRBV9 combines with J gene TRBJ1-1, with D unclear. The CDR3 is 15 amino acids. In germline, CDR1 is SGDLS, CDR2 YYNGEE. The V end was cut by 0 bases, the J end by 0 bases, with 9 bases between. The CDR3 is CASSVEPDMNTEAFF. The CDR3 DNA reads TGTGCCAGCAGCGTAGAACCAGACATGAACACTGAAGCTTTCTTT.

The chain carries TRBV28 and TRBJ1-5; the D is unclear. The CDR3 is 15 amino acids. Trimming shortened V by 4 bases and J by 3 bases, and 13 bases separated the two germline ends. Looked up from germline, CDR1 is MDHEN and CDR2 is SYDVKM. Written as DNA, the CDR3 is TGTGCCAGCAGTTATAGTCCAGGTACCAATCAGCCCCAGCATTTT. Translation gives CASSYSPGTNQPQHF.

The chain links TRBV7-8 to TRBJ1-2; D unresolved. Germline assignment: CDR1 SGHVS and CDR2 FQNEAQ. The CDR3 length is 13 residues. V was clipped by 8 bases and J by 7 bases, with 17 bases between them. CDR3 in amino acids: CASGTGGGGGYTF. For the CDR3, the DNA is TGTGCCAGCGGAACCGGCGGCGGTGGTGGCTACACCTTC.

The chain couples TRBV5-4 to TRBJ2-7; 9 bases are a match to TRBD2. Unmatched junction bases numbered 8, after V lost 3 bases and J lost 4 bases. The CDR3 totals 15 residues. From germline, CDR1 is SGHNT and CDR2 YYREEE (reference sequence). The CDR3 loop reads CASSSQRGAVYEQYF. The CDR3 bases are TGTGCCAGCAGCTCGCAGCGGGGGGCCGTTTACGAGCAGTACTTC. The variable domain in full, completed from reference TRBV5-4 and TRBJ2-7, reads ETGVTQSPTHLIKTRGQQVTLRCSSQSGHNTVSWYQQALGQGPQFIFQYYREEENGRGNFPPRFSGLQFPNYSSELNVNALELDDSALYLCASSSQRGAVYEQYFGPGTRLTVT.

This rearrangement joins TRBV7-8 to TRBJ2-7, with 8 bases fitting TRBD2. Germline V gives CDR1 SGHVS, CDR2 FQNEAQ. The CDR3 length is 20 residues. J lost 3 bases, V lost 5 bases, and 24 bases had no gene match. Written as DNA, the CDR3 is TGTGCCAGCAGCCCACACGGGGCTAGCGGGTTTGATACTCCCCTCTACGAGCAGTACTTC. Its translation is CASSPHGASGFDTPLYEQYF.

J is TRBJ2-1 and V is TRBV9, with 7 bases lining up with TRBD1. Germline lookup yields CDR1 SGDLS and CDR2 YYNGEE. Trimming cost V 1 base and J 6 bases; bases outside gene matches: 16. This CDR3 region has 18 residues. CDR3 region: CASSVPLGRTGDVNEQFF. The CDR3 DNA reads TGTGCCAGCAGCGTACCCCTCGGAAGAACAGGGGACGTCAATGAGCAGTTCTTC.

Remarks on this clone: One end of the junction is discordant with germline, which a read error may explain. The chain combines TRBV7-9 with TRBJ1-5, with 8 bases aligning to TRBD1. The germline V gene encodes CDR1 SEHNR and CDR2 FQNEAQ (reference sequence). The CDR3 runs 13 residues. The CDR3 is CVSSRQGTQPQHF. As DNA, the CDR3 is TGTGTCAGCAGCCGACAGGGGACTCAGCCCCAGCATTTT.

The CDR3 here is CAISDGGLAPGEQYF. The CDR3 bases are TGTGCCATCAGTGACGGTGGGCTAGCGCCTGGCGAGCAGTACTTC. The chain employs TRBV10-3 and TRBJ2-7, with D possibly matching TRBD2 (6 bases). Per the germline V gene, CDR1 is ENHRY and CDR2 is SYGVKD. The CDR3 runs 15 residues. Trimming shortened V by 3 bases and J by 6 bases, and 18 bases separated the two germline ends.

The rearrangement joins TRBV7-2 to TRBJ1-1; no clear D. From germline, CDR1 is SGHTA and CDR2 FQGNSA. V lost 5 bases, J lost 4 bases, and 14 bases lay in between. This CDR3 region has 14 residues. The CDR3 DNA sequence: TGTGCCAGCAGCCCCTACCGATCAGGCACTGAAGCTTTCTTT. Translated, it gives CASSPYRSGTEAFF.

V and J are TRBV29-1 and TRBJ1-1; D perhaps matches TRBD1 (5 bases). The V end was cut by 5 bases, the J end by 5 bases, with 15 bases between. This CDR3 is 13 amino acids long. Germline CDR1 is SQVTM and CDR2 is ANQGSEA. CDR3 DNA: TGCAGCGTTCACGGCAGGGTTTGGACTGAAGCTTTCTTT. Translation: CSVHGRVWTEAFF.

This chain joins TRBV6-5 and TRBJ1-5; D is unresolved. CDR3 length equals 14 residues. From germline, CDR1 is MNHEY and CDR2 SVGAGI. V shed 6 bases and J shed 2 bases, with 11 bases lying between them. The CDR3 protein is CASRRSFGNQPQHF. The CDR3 DNA reads TGTGCCAGCAGGAGGAGTTTTGGCAATCAGCCCCAGCATTTT.